The clone carrying this T cell receptor beta chain was observed at least ten times. These data originate in a study of liver allograft versus peripheral blood T cells. Study-level information: The authors compared T cell receptor repertoires in transplanted livers with those in the peripheral blood of recipients.

TCRdb re-called the reads with MiXCR, one entry per CDR3 protein. The data show roughly 9,000 distinct CDR3 sequences, approximately 15% seen once. Germline-derived CDR1 and CDR2 are SGHTA and FQGNSA. Deletions cut 5 bases from V and 8 bases from J, with 16 bases between. This CDR3 is built from 14 residues. This TCR derives from a human patient who had a liver transplant. Some of the T cells might come from the graft donor. This rearrangement joins TRBV7-2 to TRBJ2-1, with D maybe TRBD2 (6 bases). This chain's CDR3 is CASSRDWRADEQFF. CDR3 sequence (DNA): TGTGCCAGCAGCCGGGACTGGAGAGCGGATGAGCAGTTCTTC.